The clone carrying this TCR beta chain has just a few counts. The data are from a study of blood T cells in healthy people across ages. Turning to the study itself: About one barcoded beta molecule per two T cells was the capture yield of template switching.

Combining a sample-barcoded 5' primer with a J-beta primer mix, a second PCR ran for roughly 7 to 11 cycles. TCRdb independently ran MiXCR on the 5' RACE reads; one entry per CDR3 protein. In the table there are roughly 570,000 distinct CDR3 sequences, 27% of which are singletons. Germline values: CDR1 SGHTA, CDR2 FQGNSA. The ends were cut back, 1 base at V and 7 bases at J, with 16 bases in the middle. This CDR3 has 15 residues. Input material: blood. V and J are TRBV7-2 and TRBJ1-2, with D perhaps matching TRBD1 (5 bases). This TCR was sampled from a woman in her 70s in good health. CDR3 nucleotides: TGTGCCAGCAGCTTAGATCACCCAGGTAGGGGTGGCTACACCTTC. Translated: CASSLDHPGRGGYTF.